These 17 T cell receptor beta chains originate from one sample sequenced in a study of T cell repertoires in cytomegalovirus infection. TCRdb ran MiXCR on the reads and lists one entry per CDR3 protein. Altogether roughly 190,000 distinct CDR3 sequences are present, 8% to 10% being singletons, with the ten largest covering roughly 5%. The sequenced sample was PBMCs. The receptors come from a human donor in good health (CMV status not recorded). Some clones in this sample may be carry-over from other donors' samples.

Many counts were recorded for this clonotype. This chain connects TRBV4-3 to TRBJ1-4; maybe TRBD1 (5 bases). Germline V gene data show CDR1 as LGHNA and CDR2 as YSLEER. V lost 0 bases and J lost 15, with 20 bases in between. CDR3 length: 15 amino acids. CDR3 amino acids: CASSQESGTAGRVFF. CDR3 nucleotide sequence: TGCGCCAGCAGCCAAGAAAGCGGGACTGCCGGTCGAGTGTTTTTT.

CDR3 nucleotides: TGTGCCAGCAGTCCGGAGGGGGCCGACACCGGGGAGCTGTTTTTT. Residues: CASSPEGADTGELFF. V is TRBV12-3 or TRBV12-4 and J is TRBJ2-2, with D possibly being TRBD1 (7 bases). CDR3 length: 15 residues. With 5 bases removed from V and 3 bases from J, the gap between germline ends came to 13 bases.

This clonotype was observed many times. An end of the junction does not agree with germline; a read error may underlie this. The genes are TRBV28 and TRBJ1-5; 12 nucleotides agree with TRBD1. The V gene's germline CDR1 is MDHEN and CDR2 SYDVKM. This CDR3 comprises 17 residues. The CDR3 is CASSFGPGTGGKQPQHF. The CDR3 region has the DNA TGTGCCAGCAGTTTCGGCCCCGGGACAGGGGGCAAGCAGCCCCAGCATTTT. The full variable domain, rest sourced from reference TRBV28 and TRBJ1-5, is DVKVTQSSRYLVKRTGEKVFLECVQDMDHENMFWYRQDPGLGLRLIYFSYDVKMKEKGDIPEGYSVSREKKERFSLILESASTNQTSMYLCASSFGPGTGGKQPQHFGDGTRLSIL.

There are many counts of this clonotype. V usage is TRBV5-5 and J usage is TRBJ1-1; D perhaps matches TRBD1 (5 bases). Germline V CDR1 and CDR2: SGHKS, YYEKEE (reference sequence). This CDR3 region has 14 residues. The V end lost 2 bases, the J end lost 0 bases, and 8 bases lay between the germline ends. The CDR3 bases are TGTGCCAGCAGCTTCAGGGCCATGAACACTGAAGCTTTCTTT. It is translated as CASSFRAMNTEAFF.

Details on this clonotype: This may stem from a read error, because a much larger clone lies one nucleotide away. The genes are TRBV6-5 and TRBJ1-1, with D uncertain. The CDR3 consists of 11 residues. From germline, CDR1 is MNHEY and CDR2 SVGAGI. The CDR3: CARSYLNRAFF. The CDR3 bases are TGTGCCCGCAGTTACCTGAATAGAGCTTTCTTT.

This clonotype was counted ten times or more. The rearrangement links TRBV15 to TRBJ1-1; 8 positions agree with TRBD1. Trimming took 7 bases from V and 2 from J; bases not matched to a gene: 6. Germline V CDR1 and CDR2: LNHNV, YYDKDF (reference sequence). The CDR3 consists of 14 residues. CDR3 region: CATNVDRANTEAFF. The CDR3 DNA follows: TGTGCCACCAACGTGGACAGGGCAAACACTGAAGCTTTCTTT. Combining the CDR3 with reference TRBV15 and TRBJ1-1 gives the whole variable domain DAMVIQNPRYQVTQFGKPVTLSCSQTLNHNVMYWYQQKSSQAPKLLFHYYDKDFNNEADTPDNFQSRRPNTSFCFLDIRSPGLGDTAMYLCATNVDRANTEAFFGQGTRLTVV.

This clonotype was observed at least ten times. CDR3 amino acids: CASSPALYNEQFF. CDR3 DNA sequence: TGTGCCAGCAGCCCAGCCCTCTACAATGAGCAGTTCTTC. This chain joins TRBV7-9 and TRBJ2-1; D is unresolved. V was cut by 5 bases and J by 3 bases, with 8 bases left in between. This CDR3 contains 13 residues. Germline CDR1 SEHNR, CDR2 FQNEAQ (reference sequence).

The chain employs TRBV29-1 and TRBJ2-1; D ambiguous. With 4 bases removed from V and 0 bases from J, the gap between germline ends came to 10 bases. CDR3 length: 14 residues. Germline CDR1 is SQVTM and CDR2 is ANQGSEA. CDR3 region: CSVGRDSSYNEQFF. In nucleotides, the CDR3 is TGCAGCGTTGGACGCGATAGCTCCTACAATGAGCAGTTCTTC.

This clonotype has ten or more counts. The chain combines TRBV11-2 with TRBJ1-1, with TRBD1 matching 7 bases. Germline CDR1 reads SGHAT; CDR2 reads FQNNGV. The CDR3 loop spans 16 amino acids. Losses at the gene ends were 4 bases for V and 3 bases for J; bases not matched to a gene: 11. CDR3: CASSSNRGGRYTEAFF. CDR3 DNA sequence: TGTGCCAGCAGCTCGAACAGGGGTGGTAGGTACACTGAAGCTTTCTTT.

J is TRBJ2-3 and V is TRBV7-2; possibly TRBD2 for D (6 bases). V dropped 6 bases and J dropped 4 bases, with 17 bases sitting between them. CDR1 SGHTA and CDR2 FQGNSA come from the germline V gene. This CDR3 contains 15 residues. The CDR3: CASRSFGGSADTQYF. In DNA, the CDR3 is TGTGCCAGCAGATCATTCGGGGGATCGGCAGATACGCAGTATTTT.

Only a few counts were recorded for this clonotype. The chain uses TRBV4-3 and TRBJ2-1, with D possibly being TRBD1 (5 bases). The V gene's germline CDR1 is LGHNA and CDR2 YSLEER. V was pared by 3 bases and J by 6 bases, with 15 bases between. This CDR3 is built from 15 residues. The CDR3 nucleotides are TGCGCCAGCAGCCATGTAAATGGACAATTCAATGAGCAGTTCTTC. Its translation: CASSHVNGQFNEQFF.

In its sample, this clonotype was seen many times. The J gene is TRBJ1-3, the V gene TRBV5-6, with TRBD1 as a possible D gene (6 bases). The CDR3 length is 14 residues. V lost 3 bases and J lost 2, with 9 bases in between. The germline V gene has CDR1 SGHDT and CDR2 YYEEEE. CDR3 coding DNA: TGTGCCAGCAGCTCGGGGGCGGCTGGAAACACCATATATTTT. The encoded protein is CASSSGAAGNTIYF.

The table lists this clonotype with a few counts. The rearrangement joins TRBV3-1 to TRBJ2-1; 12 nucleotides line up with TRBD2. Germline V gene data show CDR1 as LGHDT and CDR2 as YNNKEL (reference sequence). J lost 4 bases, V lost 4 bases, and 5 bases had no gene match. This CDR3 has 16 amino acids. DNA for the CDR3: TGTGCCAGCAGCCCCTCTAGCGGGAGGGCGTACAATGAGCAGTTCTTC. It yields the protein CASSPSSGRAYNEQFF.

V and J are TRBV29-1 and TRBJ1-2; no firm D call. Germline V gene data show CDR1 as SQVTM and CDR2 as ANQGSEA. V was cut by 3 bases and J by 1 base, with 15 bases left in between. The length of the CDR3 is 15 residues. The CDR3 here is CSVDVSPGGNYGYTF. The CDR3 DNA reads TGCAGCGTTGACGTGAGTCCTGGAGGTAACTATGGCTACACCTTC.

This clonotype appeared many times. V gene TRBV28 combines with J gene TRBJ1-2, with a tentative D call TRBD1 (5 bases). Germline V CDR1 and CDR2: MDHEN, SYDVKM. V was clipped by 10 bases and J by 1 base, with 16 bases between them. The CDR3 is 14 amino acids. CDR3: CAIRRGRNNYGYTF. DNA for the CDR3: TGTGCCATCCGACGGGGCAGGAATAACTATGGCTACACCTTC.

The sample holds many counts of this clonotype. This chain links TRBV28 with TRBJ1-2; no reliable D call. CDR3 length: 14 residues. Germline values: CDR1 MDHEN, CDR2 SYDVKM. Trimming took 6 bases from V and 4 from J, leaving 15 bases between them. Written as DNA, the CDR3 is TGTGCCAGCAGACGGACGGATAGGCTCTATGGCTACACCTTC. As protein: CASRRTDRLYGYTF.

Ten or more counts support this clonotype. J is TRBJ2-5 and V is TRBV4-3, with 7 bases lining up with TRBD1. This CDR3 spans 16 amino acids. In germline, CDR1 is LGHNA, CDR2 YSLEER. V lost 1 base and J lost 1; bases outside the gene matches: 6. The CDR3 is CASSQGTGEPQETQYF. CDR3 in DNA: TGCGCCAGCAGCCAAGGGACAGGCGAGCCCCAAGAGACCCAGTACTTC.